One and the same sample provided the 17 T cell receptor beta chains below, sequenced in a study of cytomegalovirus exposure and HLA in healthy donors. It was with 60 Vbeta and 13 Jbeta primers that the PCR ran. The repertoire was sequenced with immunoSEQ multiplex PCR; TCRdb's copy has only in-frame clones and lacks some. In the table there are more than 150,000 clones, 75% to 80% of which are singletons. The sample taken for sequencing was PBMCs. Source of these receptors: a man aged 50-59 years in good health and CMV-seropositive.

The chain uses TRBV28 and TRBJ2-7, with 7 bases identical to TRBD1. Germline assignment: CDR1 MDHEN and CDR2 SYDVKM. After removal of 3 bases from V and 7 bases from J, the junction contained 12 bases not matched to a gene. This CDR3 is 15 amino acids long. CDR3 region: CASSFGGTAQREQYF. The CDR3 nucleotides are TGTGCCAGCAGTTTTGGTGGGACAGCCCAGAGAGAGCAGTACTTC.

The V gene is TRBV9, the J gene TRBJ2-1; TRBD1 matches at 9 bases. V was pared by 2 bases and J by 3 bases, with 3 bases of the junction left unmatched. Germline loops: CDR1 SGDLS, CDR2 YYNGEE. This CDR3 spans 15 amino acids. CDR3 loop: CASSVGTGSYNEQFF. CDR3 nucleotides: TGTGCCAGCAGCGTCGGGACAGGGAGCTACAATGAGCAGTTCTTC.

The rearrangement links TRBV7-7 to TRBJ2-1, with 7 bases lining up with TRBD2. Germline V gives CDR1 SSHAT, CDR2 FNYEAQ (reference sequence). After removal of 3 bases from V and 4 bases from J, the junction contained 3 bases not matched to a gene. The CDR3 consists of 14 residues. The CDR3 nucleotides read TGTGCCAGCAGCTTGAACGGGGGGTACAATGAGCAGTTCTTC. Amino acid sequence: CASSLNGGYNEQFF.

The rearrangement links TRBV7-3 to TRBJ2-1; tentatively, D is TRBD1 (5 bases). The V end lost 2 bases, the J end lost 2 bases, and 10 bases lay between the germline ends. CDR3 length: 15 residues. Germline V gene lookup returns CDR1 SGHTA and CDR2 FQGTGA. The DNA of the CDR3 is TGTGCCAGCAGCTTACACGAAGGGGCCTACAATGAGCAGTTCTTC. Translation: CASSLHEGAYNEQFF.

The chain links TRBV6-6 to TRBJ2-2; D might be TRBD2 (6 bases). Trimming cost V 6 bases and J 2 bases, with 7 bases left between them. In germline, CDR1 is MNHNY, CDR2 SVGAGI (reference sequence). The CDR3 loop spans 13 amino acids. CDR3 loop: CASSGGNTGELFF. CDR3 nucleotides: TGTGCCAGCAGCGGGGGAAACACCGGGGAGCTGTTTTTT.

This rearrangement joins TRBV6-5 to TRBJ2-1, with TRBD1 matching over 9 bases. This CDR3 comprises 14 residues. V shed 5 bases and J 15 bases; nucleotides not matched to a gene: 14. Germline V gene sequence: CDR1 MNHEY, CDR2 SVGAGI. CDR3 loop: CASSAGQGGGRSFF. CDR3 DNA sequence: TGTGCCAGCAGTGCGGGACAGGGAGGGGGTCGGTCGTTCTTC.

J is TRBJ2-3 and V is TRBV6-5; the match to TRBD2 covers 10 bases. Germline CDR1 MNHEY, CDR2 SVGAGI. This CDR3 spans 14 amino acids. The J segment lost 4 bases and the V segment lost 6 bases, leaving 4 bases of the junction unmatched. The DNA for the CDR3 is TGTGCCAGCAGATCAGCGGGGGGGCCAGATACGCAGTATTTT. Translating gives CASRSAGGPDTQYF.

The V and J genes are TRBV9 and TRBJ2-7; D is perhaps TRBD2 (5 bases). Germline V gives CDR1 SGDLS, CDR2 YYNGEE. There are 16 residues in the CDR3. Trimming pared 0 bases from V and 6 bases from J, leaving 19 bases between. The CDR3 region has the DNA TGTGCCAGCAGCGTAGTGGTGGAACCGGGGTCAGGCGAGCAGTACTTC. It yields the protein CASSVVVEPGSGEQYF.

The chain has TRBV4-3 and TRBJ2-1; the match to TRBD2 covers 8 bases. Losses at the gene ends were 2 bases for V and 8 bases for J; bases not matched to a gene: 14. Per germline, CDR1 LGHNA and CDR2 YSLEER. CDR3 length: 17 residues. CDR3 DNA sequence: TGCGCCAGCAGCCAACGTGATAGCGGGACGATGCCGGATGAGCAGTTCTTC. This translates into CASSQRDSGTMPDEQFF.

The chain is built from TRBV5-1 and TRBJ2-2, with a tentative D call TRBD1 (6 bases). Germline CDR1 SGHRS, CDR2 YFSETQ. The ends were cut back, 0 bases at V and 8 bases at J, with 14 bases in the middle. The CDR3 covers 15 residues. CDR3 sequence (DNA): TGCGCCAGCAGCTTGGATGAACTAAGGGGGGGGGAGCTGTTTTTT. Translation: CASSLDELRGGELFF.

The chain recombines TRBV6-5 with TRBJ1-3; TRBD1 aligns across 8 bases. The CDR3 loop spans 13 amino acids. The germline V gene has CDR1 MNHEY and CDR2 SVGAGI. V lost 8 bases to trimming and J lost 0 bases; unmatched junction nucleotides: 0. This CDR3 is CASGTGSGNTIYF. The CDR3 bases are TGTGCCAGCGGGACAGGCTCTGGAAACACCATATATTTT.

This chain connects TRBV5-5 to TRBJ2-7; perhaps TRBD1 as D (5 bases). V was clipped by 2 bases and J by 3 bases, with 9 bases between them. This CDR3 contains 13 residues. Germline V gene data show CDR1 as SGHKS and CDR2 as YYEKEE (reference sequence). The chain's CDR3 is CASSLTTVYEQYV. The CDR3 DNA follows: TGTGCCAGCAGCTTAACGACAGTCTACGAGCAGTACGTC.

The J gene is TRBJ2-3, the V gene TRBV7-6; possibly TRBD1 for D (6 bases). There are 17 residues in the CDR3. Germline lookup yields CDR1 SGHVS and CDR2 FNYEAQ. V lost 0 bases and J 2 bases, leaving 15 bases between the germline ends. The CDR3 sequence: CASSLAIGGPSTDTQYF. CDR3 DNA: TGTGCCAGCAGCTTAGCGATAGGGGGTCCATCCACAGATACGCAGTATTTT.

The CDR3 DNA reads TGTGCCAGCTCAGGAAGACGACAGACGAACACTGAAGCTTTCTTT. Protein: CASSGRRQTNTEAFF. The chain recombines TRBV18 with TRBJ1-1, with TRBD1 as a possible D gene (5 bases). CDR1 is KGHSH, CDR2 LQKENI, per germline. V was cut by 5 bases and J by 1 base, with 14 bases left in between. This CDR3 region has 15 residues. The variable domain in full, completed from reference TRBV18 and TRBJ1-1, reads NAGVMQNPRHLVRRRGQEARLRCSPMKGHSHVYWYRQLPEEGLKFMVYLQKENIIDESGMPKERFSAEFPKEGPSILRIQQVVRGDSAAYFCASSGRRQTNTEAFFGQGTRLTVV.

The rearrangement joins TRBV5-6 to TRBJ2-1; TRBD2 aligns across 7 bases. The CDR3 has 15 residues. The J segment lost 0 bases and the V segment lost 6 bases, leaving 6 bases of the junction unmatched. Germline values: CDR1 SGHDT, CDR2 YYEEEE. CDR3 nucleotides: TGTGCCAGCAACTTCGGGGGGAACTCCTACAATGAGCAGTTCTTC. This codes for CASNFGGNSYNEQFF.

As concerns this clone: The sample carries other DNA sequences with the same CDR3. The chain uses TRBV13 and TRBJ2-7, with TRBD2 matching over 7 bases. The CDR3 extends over 14 amino acids. Germline loops: CDR1 PRHDT, CDR2 FYEKMQ (reference sequence). Trimming removed 5 bases from V and 0 bases from J; junction bases left unmatched: 4. The CDR3 DNA is TGTGCCAGCAGCCCCGGGGGGAGCTCCTACGAGCAGTACGTC. Encoded protein: CASSPGGSSYEQYV.

The rearrangement joins TRBV5-4 to TRBJ1-2; tentative D call: TRBD1 (6 bases). Germline loops: CDR1 SGHNT, CDR2 YYREEE (reference sequence). Between the trimmed V and J ends, which lost 4 bases and 3 bases, there was a span of 19 bases. There are 16 residues in the CDR3. CDR3 sequence (DNA): TGTGCCAGCAGCCTAATTCCAGGGGCGTCCGACTATGGCTACACCTTC. It yields the protein CASSLIPGASDYGYTF.